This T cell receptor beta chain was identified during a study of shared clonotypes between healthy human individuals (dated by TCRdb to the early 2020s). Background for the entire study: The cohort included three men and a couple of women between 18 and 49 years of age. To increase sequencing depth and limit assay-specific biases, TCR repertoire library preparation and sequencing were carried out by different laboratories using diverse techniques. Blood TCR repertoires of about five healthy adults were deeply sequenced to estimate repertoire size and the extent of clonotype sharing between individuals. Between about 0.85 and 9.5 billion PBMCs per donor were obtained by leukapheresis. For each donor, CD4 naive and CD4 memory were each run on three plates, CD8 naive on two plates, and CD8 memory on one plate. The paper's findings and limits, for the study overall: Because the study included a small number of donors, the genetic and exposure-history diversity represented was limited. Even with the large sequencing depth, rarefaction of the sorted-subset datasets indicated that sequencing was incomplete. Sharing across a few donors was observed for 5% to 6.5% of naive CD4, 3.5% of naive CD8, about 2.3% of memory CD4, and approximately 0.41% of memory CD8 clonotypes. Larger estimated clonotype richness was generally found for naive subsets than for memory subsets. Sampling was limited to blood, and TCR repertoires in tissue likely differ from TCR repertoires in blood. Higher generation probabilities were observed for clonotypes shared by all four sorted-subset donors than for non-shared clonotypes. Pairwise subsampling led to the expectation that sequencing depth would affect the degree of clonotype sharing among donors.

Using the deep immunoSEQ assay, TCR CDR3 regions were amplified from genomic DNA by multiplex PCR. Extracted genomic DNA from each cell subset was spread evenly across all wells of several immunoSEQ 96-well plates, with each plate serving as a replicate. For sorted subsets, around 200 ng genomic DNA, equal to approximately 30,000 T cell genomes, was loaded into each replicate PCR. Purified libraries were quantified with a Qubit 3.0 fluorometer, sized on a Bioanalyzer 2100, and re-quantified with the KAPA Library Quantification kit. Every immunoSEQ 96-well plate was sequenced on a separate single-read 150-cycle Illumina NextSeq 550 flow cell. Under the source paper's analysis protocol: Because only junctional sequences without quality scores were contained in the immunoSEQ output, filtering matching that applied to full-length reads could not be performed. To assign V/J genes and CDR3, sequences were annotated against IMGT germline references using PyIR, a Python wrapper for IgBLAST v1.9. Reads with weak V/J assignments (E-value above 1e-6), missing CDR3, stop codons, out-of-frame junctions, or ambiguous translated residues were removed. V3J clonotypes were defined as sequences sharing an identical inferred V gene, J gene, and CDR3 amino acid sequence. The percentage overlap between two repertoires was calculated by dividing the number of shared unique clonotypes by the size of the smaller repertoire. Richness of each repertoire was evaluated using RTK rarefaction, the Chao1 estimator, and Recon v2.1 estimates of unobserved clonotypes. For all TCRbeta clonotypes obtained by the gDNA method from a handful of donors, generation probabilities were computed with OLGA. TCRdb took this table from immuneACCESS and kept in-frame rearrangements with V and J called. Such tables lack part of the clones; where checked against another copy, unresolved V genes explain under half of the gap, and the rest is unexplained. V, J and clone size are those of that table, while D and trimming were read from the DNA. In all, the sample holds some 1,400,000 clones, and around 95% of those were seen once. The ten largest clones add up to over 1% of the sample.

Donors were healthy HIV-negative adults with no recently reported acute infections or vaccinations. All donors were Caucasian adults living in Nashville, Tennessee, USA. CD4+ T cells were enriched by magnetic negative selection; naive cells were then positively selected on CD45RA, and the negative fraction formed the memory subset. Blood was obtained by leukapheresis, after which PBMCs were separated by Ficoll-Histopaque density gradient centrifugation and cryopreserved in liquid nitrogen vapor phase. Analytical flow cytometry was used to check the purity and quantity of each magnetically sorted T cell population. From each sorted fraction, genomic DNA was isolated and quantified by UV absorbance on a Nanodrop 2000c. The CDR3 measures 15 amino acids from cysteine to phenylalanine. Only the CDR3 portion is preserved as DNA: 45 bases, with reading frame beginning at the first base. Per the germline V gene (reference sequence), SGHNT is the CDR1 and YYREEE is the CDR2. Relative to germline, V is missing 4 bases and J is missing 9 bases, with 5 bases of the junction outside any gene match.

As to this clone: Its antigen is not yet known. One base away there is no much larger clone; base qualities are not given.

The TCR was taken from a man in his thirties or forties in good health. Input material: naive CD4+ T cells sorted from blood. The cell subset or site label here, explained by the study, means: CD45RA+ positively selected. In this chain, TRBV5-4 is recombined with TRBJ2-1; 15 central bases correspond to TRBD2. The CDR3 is CASSEGLAGGAEQFF. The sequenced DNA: TGTGCCAGCAGCGAGGGACTAGCGGGAGGAGCTGAGCAGTTCTTC.